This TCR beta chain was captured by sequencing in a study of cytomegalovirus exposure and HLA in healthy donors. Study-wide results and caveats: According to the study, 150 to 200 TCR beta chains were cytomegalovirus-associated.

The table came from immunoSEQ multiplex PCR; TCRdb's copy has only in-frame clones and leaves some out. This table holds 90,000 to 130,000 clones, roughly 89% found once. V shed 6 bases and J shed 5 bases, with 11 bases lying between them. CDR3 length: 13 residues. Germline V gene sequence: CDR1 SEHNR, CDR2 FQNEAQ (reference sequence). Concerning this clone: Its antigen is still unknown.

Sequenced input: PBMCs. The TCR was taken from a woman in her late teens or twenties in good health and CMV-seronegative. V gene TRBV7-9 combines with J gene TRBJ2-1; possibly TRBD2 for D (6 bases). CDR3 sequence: CASRLGGNNEQFF. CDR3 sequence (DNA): TGTGCCAGCAGGCTGGGGGGAAACAATGAGCAGTTCTTC. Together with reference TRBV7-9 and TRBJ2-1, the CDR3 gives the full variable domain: DTGVSQNPRHKITKRGQNVTFRCDPISEHNRLYWYRQTLGQGPEFLTYFQNEAQLEKSRLLSDRFSAERPKGSFSTLEIQRTEQGDSAMYLCASRLGGNNEQFFGPGTRLTVL.